This T cell receptor (beta chain) stems from a study of blood T cell repertoires in COVID-19. As for the study in general: The United States, Italy and Spain supplied acute and convalescent COVID-19 samples. From T cells, B-cell-depleted T cells, or PBMCs came the material, which was cDNA or gDNA.

This CDR3 contains 12 residues. CDR1 ENHRY and CDR2 SYGVKD come from the germline V gene. J lost 8 bases, V lost 4 bases, and 2 bases had no gene match. Produced via immunoSEQ multiplex PCR; TCRdb's table is partial and in-frame only. The sample includes 50,000 to 55,000 clones, around 86% of them seen just once. Sequenced: peripheral blood. The TCR comes from a man between 50 and 59 years old with active COVID-19. The chain is built from TRBV10-3 and TRBJ1-1; 9 bases match TRBD1. In DNA, the CDR3 is TGTGCCATCAGTGCCGGGACAGGGGAAGCTTTCTTT. Translating gives CAISAGTGEAFF.